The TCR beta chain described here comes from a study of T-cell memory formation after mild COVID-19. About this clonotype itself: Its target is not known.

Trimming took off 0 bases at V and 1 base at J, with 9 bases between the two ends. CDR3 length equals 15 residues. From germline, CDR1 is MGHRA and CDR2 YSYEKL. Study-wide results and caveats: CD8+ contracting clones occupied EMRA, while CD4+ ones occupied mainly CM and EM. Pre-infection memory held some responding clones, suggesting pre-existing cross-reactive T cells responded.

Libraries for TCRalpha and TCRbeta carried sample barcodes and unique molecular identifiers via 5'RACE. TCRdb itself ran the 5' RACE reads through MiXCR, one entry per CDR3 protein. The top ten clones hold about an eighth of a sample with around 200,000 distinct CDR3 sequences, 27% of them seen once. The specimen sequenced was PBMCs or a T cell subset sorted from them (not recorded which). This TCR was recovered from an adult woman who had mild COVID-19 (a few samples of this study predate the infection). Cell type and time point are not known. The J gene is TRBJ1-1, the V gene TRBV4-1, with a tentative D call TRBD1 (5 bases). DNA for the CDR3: TGCGCCAGCAGCCAAGACGCAGGGCGGAACACTGAAGCTTTCTTT. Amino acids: CASSQDAGRNTEAFF.